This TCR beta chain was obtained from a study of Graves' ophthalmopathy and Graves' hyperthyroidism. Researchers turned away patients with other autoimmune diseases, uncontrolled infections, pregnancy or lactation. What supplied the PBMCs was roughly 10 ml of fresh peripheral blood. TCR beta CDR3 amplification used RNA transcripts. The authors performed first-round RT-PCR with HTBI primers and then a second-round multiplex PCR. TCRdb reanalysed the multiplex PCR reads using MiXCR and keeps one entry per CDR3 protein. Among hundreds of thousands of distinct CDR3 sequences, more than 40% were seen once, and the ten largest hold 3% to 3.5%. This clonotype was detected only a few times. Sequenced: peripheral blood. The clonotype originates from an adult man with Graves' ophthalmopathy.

CDR3 in DNA: TGTGCCAGCAGCTTAGGACTAGCGGGGGGCGCCTACGAGCAGTACTTC. This encodes CASSLGLAGGAYEQYF. The chain couples TRBV13 to TRBJ2-7, with 12 nucleotides matching TRBD2. CDR1 and CDR2 (germline): PRHDT, FYEKMQ (reference sequence). V trimming: 0 bases; J trimming: 2 bases; junction bases outside the gene matches: 2. There are 16 residues in the CDR3.